This TCR beta chain was sequenced in a study of blood T cells in healthy people across ages. Using a J-beta primer mix together with a sample-barcoded 5' primer, a second PCR was run for about 6 to 11 cycles. TCRdb recomputed calls from the 5' RACE reads with MiXCR, one row per CDR3 protein. The sample has approximately 2,000,000 distinct CDR3 sequences, around 40% seen once; the top ten hold around 23%. Points on this clonotype: Its antigen is not known.

Germline V CDR1 and CDR2: SGHTA, FQGNSA. Trimming pared 5 bases from V and 0 bases from J, leaving 20 bases between. The length of the CDR3 is 17 residues. Samples each had at least 5.5 micrograms of total RNA extracted. Study-level findings and limits: Higher diversity, along with more naive CD4+ cells, distinguished long-lived donors from aged donors.

Input material: blood. The chain recombines TRBV7-2 with TRBJ2-7; D not resolved. This receptor was obtained from a human donor in good health. The CDR3 sequence is CASSPHLSSGDSYEQYF. The CDR3 DNA is TGTGCCAGCAGCCCCCACCTTAGCTCCGGAGACTCCTACGAGCAGTACTTC. Supplemented by reference TRBV7-2 and TRBJ2-7, the full variable domain reads GAGVSQSPSNKVTEKGKDVELRCDPISGHTALYWYRQSLGQGLEFLIYFQGNSAPDKSGLPSDRFSAERTGGSVSTLTIQRTQQEDSAVYLCASSPHLSSGDSYEQYFGPGTRLTVT.